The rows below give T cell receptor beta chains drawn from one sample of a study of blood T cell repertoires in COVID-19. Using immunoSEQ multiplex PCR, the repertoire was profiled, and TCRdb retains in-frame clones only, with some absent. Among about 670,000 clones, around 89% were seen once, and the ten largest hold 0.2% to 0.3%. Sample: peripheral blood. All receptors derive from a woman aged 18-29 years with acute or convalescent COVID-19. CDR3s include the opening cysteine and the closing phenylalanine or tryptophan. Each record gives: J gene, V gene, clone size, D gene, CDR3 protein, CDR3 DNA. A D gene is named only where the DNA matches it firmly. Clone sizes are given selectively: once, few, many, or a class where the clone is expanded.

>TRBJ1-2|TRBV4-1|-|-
CASSQDSNRVVLYGYTF
TGCGCCAGCAGCCAAGATAGCAACAGGGTCGTTCTCTATGGCTACACCTTC
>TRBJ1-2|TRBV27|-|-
CASSALKGRGYGYTF
TGTGCCAGCAGTGCCCTGAAGGGCAGGGGCTATGGCTACACCTTC
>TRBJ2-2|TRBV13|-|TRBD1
CASSPTGVRNTGELFF
TGTGCCAGCAGCCCCACAGGGGTAAGGAACACCGGGGAGCTGTTTTTT
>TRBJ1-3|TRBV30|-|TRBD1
CAWSWSGGGNTIYF
TGTGCCTGGAGTTGGTCAGGGGGCGGAAACACCATATATTTT
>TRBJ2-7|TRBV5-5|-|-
CASSLGGTPYEQYF
TGTGCCAGCAGCTTGGGGGGGACACCTTACGAGCAGTACTTC
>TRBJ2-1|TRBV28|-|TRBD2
CASRASGGPQFF
TGTGCCAGCAGGGCTAGCGGGGGTCCGCAGTTCTTC
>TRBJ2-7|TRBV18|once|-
CASSPGTRGREQYF
TGTGCCAGCTCACCCGGGACAAGGGGTCGCGAGCAGTACTTC
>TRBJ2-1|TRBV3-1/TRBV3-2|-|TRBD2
CASSQDARLAGILNEQFF
TGTGCCAGCAGCCAAGATGCCCGACTAGCGGGAATACTCAATGAGCAGTTCTTC
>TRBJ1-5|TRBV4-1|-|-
CASSQIQGGSSNQPQHF
TGCGCCAGCAGCCAAATACAGGGTGGTTCGAGCAATCAGCCCCAGCATTTT
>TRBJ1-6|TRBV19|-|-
CASWEGGLASPLHF
TGTGCCAGCTGGGAAGGAGGGCTGGCATCACCCCTCCACTTT
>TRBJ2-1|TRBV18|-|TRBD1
CASSPQRTGGRNEQFF
TGTGCCAGCTCACCACAGAGGACAGGGGGAAGAAATGAGCAGTTCTTC
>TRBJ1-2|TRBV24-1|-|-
CATSGRTNFYGYTF
TGTGCCACCAGTGGACGGACAAATTTTTATGGCTACACCTTC
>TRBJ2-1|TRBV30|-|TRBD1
CAWSVRDREVNEQFF
TGTGCCTGGAGTGTACGTGACAGGGAAGTTAATGAGCAGTTCTTC
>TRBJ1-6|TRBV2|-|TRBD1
CASIASGGWNSPLHF
TGTGCCAGCATTGCCTCAGGGGGTTGGAATTCACCCCTCCACTTT
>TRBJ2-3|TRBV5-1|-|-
CASSLTGLTTDTQYF
TGCGCCAGCAGCTTAACAGGGCTTACCACAGATACGCAGTATTTT
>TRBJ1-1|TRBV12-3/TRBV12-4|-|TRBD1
CASTKQGGEAFF
TGTGCCAGCACCAAACAGGGGGGTGAAGCTTTCTTT
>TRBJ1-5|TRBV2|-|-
CASSDSETSNQPQHF
TGTGCCAGCAGTGATAGTGAAACTAGCAATCAGCCCCAGCATTTT